This entry describes one T cell receptor beta chain. Its antigen is not identified. These data come from a study of blood T cells in healthy people across ages. General study results and limits: The lack of PBMC sorting stopped any conclusive naive versus antigen-experienced comparison. Higher diversity and more naive CD4+ cells were features of long-lived donors, compared to aged donors. Diversity estimated from one million T cells was considered an underestimate.

Each sample provided at least 6 micrograms of extracted total RNA. Trimming removed 11 bases from V and 1 base from J, with 14 bases in between. Germline lookup yields CDR1 SGHVS and CDR2 FQNEAQ. CDR3 length: 13 residues. It was with a sample-barcoded 5' primer and a J-beta primer mix that a second PCR of roughly 7 to 11 cycles was run. Each CDR3 protein is one row after TCRdb ran MiXCR on the 5' RACE reads. The sample lists around 580,000 distinct CDR3 sequences, around 50% occurring once. V and J are TRBV7-8 and TRBJ2-5, with D tentatively TRBD2 (6 bases). Sequencing used blood. The sequence was collected from a man older than 75 in good health. DNA for the CDR3: TGTGCCTATGGGCGGGGCCTCCAAGAGACCCAGTACTTC. Its protein product is CAYGRGLQETQYF. Based on the CDR3 plus reference TRBV7-8 and TRBJ2-5, the full variable domain is GAGVSQSPRYKVAKRGQDVALRCDPISGHVSLFWYQQALGQGPEFLTYFQNEAQLDKSGLPSDRFFAERPEGSVSTLKIQRTQQEDSAVYLCAYGRGLQETQYFGPGTRLLVL.